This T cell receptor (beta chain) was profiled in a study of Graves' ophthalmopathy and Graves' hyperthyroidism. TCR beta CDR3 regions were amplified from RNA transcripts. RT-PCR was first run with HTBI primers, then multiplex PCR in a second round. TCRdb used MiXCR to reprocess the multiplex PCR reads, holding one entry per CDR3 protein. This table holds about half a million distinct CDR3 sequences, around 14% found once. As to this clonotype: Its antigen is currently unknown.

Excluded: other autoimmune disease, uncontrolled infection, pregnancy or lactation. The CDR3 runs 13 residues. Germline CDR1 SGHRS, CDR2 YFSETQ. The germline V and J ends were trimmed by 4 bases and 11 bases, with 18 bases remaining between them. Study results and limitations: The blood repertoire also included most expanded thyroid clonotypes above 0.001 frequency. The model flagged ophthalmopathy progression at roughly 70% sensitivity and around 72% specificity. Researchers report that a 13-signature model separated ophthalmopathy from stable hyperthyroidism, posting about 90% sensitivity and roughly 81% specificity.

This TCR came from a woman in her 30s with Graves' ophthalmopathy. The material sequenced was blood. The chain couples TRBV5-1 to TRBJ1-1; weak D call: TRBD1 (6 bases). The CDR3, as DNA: TGCGCCAGCAGCCCCGGACAGATCCCGGTCGCTTTCTTT. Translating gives CASSPGQIPVAFF.